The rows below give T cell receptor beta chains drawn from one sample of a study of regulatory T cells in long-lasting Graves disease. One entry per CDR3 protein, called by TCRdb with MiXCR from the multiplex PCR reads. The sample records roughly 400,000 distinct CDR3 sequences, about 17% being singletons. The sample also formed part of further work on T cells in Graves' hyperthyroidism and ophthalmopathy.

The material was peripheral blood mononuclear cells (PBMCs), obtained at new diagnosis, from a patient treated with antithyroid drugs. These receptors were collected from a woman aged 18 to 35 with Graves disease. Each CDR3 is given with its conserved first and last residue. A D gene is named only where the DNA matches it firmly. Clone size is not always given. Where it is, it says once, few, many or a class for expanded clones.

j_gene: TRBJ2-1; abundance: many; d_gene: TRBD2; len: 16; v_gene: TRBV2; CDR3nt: TGTGCCAGCAGTGTCGGGTCGGGGAGGGCCTCGAATGAGCAGTTCTTC; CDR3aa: CASSVGSGRASNEQFF
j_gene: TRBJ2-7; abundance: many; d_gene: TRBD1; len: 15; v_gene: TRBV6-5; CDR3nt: TGTGCCAGCAGTTACTCAGCCAGGGGGCAGTACGAGCAGTACTTC; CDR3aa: CASSYSARGQYEQYF
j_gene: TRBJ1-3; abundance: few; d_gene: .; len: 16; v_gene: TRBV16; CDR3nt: TGTGCCAGCAGCCAACCGGATGAAATCTCTGGAAACACCATATATTTT; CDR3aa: CASSQPDEISGNTIYF
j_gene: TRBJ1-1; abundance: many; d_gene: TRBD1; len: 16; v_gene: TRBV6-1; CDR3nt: TGTGCCACCCTCACCGGGACAGAACCCATGAACACTGAAGCTTTCTTT; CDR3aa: CATLTGTEPMNTEAFF
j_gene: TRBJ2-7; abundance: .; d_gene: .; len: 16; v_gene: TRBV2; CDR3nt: TGTGCCAGCAGTTACTCGAAGGGAACACCAAACTACGAGCAGTACTTC; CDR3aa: CASSYSKGTPNYEQYF
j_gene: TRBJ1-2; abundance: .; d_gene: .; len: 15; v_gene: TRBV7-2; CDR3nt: TGTGCCAGCAGCCCTAATTCGGGTGGGGGCTATGGCTACACCTTC; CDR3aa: CASSPNSGGGYGYTF
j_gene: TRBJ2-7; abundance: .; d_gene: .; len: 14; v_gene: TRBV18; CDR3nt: TGTGCCAGCTCATCCCCCGGTGACTGGATCGAGCAGTACTTC; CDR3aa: CASSSPGDWIEQYF
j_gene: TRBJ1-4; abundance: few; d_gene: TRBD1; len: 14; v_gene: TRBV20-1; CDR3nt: TGCAGTGCTAGATTCTGGACAGGGGTTGAAAAACTGTTTTTT; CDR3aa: CSARFWTGVEKLFF
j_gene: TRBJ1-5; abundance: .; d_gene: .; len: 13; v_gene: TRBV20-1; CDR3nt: TGCAGTGCTAGCCATGTTAGGGGGGAGCCCCAGCATTTT; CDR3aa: CSASHVRGEPQHF
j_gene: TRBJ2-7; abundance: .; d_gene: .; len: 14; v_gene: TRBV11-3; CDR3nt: TGTGCCAGCAGCTTGGGGAGAGCACTGGTCGAGCAGTACTTC; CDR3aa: CASSLGRALVEQYF
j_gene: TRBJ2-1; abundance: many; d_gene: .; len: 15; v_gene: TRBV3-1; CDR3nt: TGTGCCAGCAGCCAAGAGGGGCAGGCCAGAAAGGAGCAGTTCTTC; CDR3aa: CASSQEGQARKEQFF
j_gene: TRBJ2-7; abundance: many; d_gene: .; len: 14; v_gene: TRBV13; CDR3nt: TGTGCCAGCAGGCAAGGGGGGAGCTCCTACGAGCAGTACTTC; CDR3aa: CASRQGGSSYEQYF
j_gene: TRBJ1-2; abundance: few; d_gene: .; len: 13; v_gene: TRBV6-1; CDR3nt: TGTGCCAGCAGTAGTCCAATGGCGTATGGCTACACCTTC; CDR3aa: CASSSPMAYGYTF
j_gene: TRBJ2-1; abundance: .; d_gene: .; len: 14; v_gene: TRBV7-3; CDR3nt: TGTGCCAGCAGCCTGGAGGGTTTGACCAATGAGCAGTTCTTC; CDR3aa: CASSLEGLTNEQFF
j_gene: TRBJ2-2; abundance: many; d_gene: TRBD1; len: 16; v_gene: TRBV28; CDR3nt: TGTGCCAGCAGTTTGCGGCAGGGGGTGAACACCGGGGAGCTGTTTTTT; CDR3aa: CASSLRQGVNTGELFF
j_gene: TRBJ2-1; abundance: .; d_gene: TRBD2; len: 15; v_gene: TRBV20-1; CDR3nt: TGCAGTGCTATAACCGGGACTAGCGGCATTAATGAGCAGTTCTTC; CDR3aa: CSAITGTSGINEQFF
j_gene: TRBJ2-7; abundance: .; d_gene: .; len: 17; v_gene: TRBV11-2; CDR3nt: TGTGCCAGCAGCCCAGGCCCCAACTCCGGGCTATCCTACGAGCAGTACTTC; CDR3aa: CASSPGPNSGLSYEQYF
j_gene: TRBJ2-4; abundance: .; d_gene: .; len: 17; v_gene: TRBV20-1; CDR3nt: TGCAGTGCTAGAGATCCGGGCAGGGGATTGGCCAAAAACATTCAGTACTTC; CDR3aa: CSARDPGRGLAKNIQYF
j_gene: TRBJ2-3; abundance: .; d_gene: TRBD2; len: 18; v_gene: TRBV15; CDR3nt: TGTGCCACCAGCAGAGGTGGGCTAGCGGGGACTAGCACAGATACGCAGTATTTT; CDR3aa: CATSRGGLAGTSTDTQYF
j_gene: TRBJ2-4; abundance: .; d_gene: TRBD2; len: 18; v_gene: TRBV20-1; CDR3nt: TGCAGTGCTCCGGATCAGCGGGAGGCCCTTGTAGCCAAAAACATTCAGTACTTC; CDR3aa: CSAPDQREALVAKNIQYF
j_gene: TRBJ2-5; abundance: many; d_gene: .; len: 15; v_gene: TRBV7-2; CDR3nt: TGTGCCAGCAGCTTAGCCTCACCACTCTCCGAGACCCAGTACTTC; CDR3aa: CASSLASPLSETQYF
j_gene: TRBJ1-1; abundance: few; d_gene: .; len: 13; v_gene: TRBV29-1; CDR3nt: TGCAGCGTTGAAGCCCTAATACCCACTGAAGCTTTCTTT; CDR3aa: CSVEALIPTEAFF
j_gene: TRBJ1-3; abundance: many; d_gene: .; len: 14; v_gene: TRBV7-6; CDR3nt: TGTGCCAGCAGCTTGAGCGACAGTGGAAACACCATATATTTT; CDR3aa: CASSLSDSGNTIYF
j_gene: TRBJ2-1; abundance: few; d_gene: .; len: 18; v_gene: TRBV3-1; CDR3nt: TGTGCCAGCAGCCAAGAAAGGGGGGTACCGAGCTTATACAATGAGCAGTTCTTC; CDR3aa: CASSQERGVPSLYNEQFF
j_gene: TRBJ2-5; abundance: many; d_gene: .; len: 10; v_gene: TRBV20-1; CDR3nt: TGCAGTGCTAGTAACTTCGCCCAGTACTTC; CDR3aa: CSASNFAQYF
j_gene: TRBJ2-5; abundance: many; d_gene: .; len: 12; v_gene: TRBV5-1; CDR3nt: TGCGCCAGCAGCCCCTTACCGGGGACCCAGTACTTC; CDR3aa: CASSPLPGTQYF
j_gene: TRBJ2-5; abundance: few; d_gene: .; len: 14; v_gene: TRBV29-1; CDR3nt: TGCAGCGTGGCACAGGGGGGGCACCAAGAGACCCAGTACTTC; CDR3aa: CSVAQGGHQETQYF
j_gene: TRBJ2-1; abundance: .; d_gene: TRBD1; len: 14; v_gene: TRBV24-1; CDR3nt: TGTGCCACCAGCCTACAGGGGGGAAACAATGAGCAGTTCTTC; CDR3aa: CATSLQGGNNEQFF
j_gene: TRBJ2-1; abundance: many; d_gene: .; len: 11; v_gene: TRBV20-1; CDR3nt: TGCAGTGCTAGAGGACTAGTCGAGCAGTTCTTC; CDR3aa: CSARGLVEQFF
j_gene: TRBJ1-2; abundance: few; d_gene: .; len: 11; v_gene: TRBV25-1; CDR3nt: TGTGCCACCATGTGGGCGGATGGCTACACCTTC; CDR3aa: CATMWADGYTF
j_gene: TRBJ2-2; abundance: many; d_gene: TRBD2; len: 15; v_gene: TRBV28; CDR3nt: TGTGCCAGCAGGAAGCGGGAGGCCCACACCGGGGAGCTGTTTTTT; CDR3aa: CASRKREAHTGELFF
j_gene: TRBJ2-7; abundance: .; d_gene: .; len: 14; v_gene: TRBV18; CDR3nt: TGTGCCGGCTCACCACCGAGGGCCTCCTACGAGCAGTACTTC; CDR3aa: CAGSPPRASYEQYF
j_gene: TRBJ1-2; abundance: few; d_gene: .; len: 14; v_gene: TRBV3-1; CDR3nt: TGTGCCAGCAGCCAAAGGAGCCCTGGGATTGGCTACACCTTC; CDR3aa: CASSQRSPGIGYTF
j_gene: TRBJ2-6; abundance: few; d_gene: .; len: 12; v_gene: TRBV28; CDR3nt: TGTGCCAGTCACGCTGGGGCCAACGTCCTGACTTTC; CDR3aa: CASHAGANVLTF
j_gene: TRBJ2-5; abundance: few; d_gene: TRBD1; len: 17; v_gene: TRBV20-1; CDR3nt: TGCAGTGCTAGAGATTGGGTCCGACAGGGTGTGGAAGAGACCCAGTACTTC; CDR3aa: CSARDWVRQGVEETQYF
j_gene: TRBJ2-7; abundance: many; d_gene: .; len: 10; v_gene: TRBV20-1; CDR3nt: TGCAGTGCTAGAGTACAAGAGCAGTACTTC; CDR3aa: CSARVQEQYF
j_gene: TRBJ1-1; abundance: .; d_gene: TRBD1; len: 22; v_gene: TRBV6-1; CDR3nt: TGTGCCAGCAGACCCGACACAAGACTCCGGGACAGCATAAGGACAGGGCACACTGAAGCTTTCTTT; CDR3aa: CASRPDTRLRDSIRTGHTEAFF
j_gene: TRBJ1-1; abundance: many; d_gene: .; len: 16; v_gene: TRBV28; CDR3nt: TGTGCCAGCAGTTTAGGTGGAGGGATGGTGAACACTGAAGCTTTCTTT; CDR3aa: CASSLGGGMVNTEAFF
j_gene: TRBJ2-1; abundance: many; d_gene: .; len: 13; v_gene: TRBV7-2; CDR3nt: TGTGCCAGCAGCTTAGGGTCTATCTATGAGCAGTTCTTC; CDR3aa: CASSLGSIYEQFF
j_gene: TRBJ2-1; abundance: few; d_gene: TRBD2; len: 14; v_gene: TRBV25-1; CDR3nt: TGTGCCAGCAGTGAATTAGGCCGGGAGGTTGAGCAGTTCTTC; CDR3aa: CASSELGREVEQFF
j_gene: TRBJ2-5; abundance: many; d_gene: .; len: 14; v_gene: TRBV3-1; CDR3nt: TGTGCCAGCAGCCAAAGGACGACGGGGTCGACCCAGTACTTC; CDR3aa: CASSQRTTGSTQYF
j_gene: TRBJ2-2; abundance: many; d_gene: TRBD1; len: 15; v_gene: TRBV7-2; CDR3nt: TGTGCCAGCAGCCCTCAGGGGGTTAGGACCGGGGAGCTGTTTTTT; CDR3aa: CASSPQGVRTGELFF
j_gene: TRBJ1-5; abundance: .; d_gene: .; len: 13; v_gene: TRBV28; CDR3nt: TGTGCCACCGCCGGATATGGCAATCAGCCCCAGCATTTT; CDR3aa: CATAGYGNQPQHF
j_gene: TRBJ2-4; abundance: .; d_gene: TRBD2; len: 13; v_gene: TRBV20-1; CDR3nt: TGCAGTGCTGGGGGAGGGGCCAAAAACATTCAGTACTTC; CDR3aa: CSAGGGAKNIQYF
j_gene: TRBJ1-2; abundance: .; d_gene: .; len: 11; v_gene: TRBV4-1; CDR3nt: TGCGCCAGCAGCCAACACAATGGCTACACCTTC; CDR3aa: CASSQHNGYTF
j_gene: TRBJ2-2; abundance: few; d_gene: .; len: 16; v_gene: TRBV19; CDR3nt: TGTGCCAGTAGTACCCCGGCGGCGGGAAGGTTCGGGGAGCTGTTTTTT; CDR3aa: CASSTPAAGRFGELFF
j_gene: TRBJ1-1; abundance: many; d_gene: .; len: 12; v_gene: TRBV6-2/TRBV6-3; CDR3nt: TGTGCCAGCAGTTATTTGGGCACTGAAGCTTTCTTT; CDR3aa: CASSYLGTEAFF
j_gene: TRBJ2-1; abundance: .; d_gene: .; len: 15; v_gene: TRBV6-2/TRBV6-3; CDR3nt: TGTGCCAGCAGTGACGAACTAACCTCCAACAATGAGCAGTTCTTC; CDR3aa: CASSDELTSNNEQFF
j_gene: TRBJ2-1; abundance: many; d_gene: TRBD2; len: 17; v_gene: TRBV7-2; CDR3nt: TGTGCCAGCAGCTTAGCGGCTAGCGGGAGCTCCTACAATGAGCAGTTCTTC; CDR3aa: CASSLAASGSSYNEQFF
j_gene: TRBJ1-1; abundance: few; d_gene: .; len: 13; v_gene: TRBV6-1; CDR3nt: TGTGCCAGCAGTGGGAGGGCGGGCACTGAAGCTTTCTTT; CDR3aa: CASSGRAGTEAFF
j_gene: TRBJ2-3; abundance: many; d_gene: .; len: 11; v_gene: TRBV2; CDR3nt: TGTGCCAGCAGGGGAGTCGATACGCAGTATTTT; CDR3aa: CASRGVDTQYF
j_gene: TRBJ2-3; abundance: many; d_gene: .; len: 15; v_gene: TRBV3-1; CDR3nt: TGTGCCAGCAGCCGGGTTGGGGGCGGCACAGATACGCAGTATTTT; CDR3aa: CASSRVGGGTDTQYF
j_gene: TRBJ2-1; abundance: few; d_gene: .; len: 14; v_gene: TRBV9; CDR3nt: TGTGCCAGCAGCGTACTGGGCGAGTCTAATGAGCAGTTCTTC; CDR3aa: CASSVLGESNEQFF
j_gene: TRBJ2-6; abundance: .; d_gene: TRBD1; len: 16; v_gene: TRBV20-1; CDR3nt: TGCAGTGCTAGGGGACAGGGGGCTCCTGGGGCCAACGTCCTGACTTTC; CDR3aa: CSARGQGAPGANVLTF
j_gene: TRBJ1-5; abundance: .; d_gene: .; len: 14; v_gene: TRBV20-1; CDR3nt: TGCAGTGCTAGAGATCTGGCTAGCAATCAGCCCCAGCATTTT; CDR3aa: CSARDLASNQPQHF
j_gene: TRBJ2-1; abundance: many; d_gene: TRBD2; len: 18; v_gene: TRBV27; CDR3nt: TGTGCCAGCAGTCCGCCAGCGGTGCTAGCGGGAGCTTACAATGAGCAGTTCTTC; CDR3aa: CASSPPAVLAGAYNEQFF
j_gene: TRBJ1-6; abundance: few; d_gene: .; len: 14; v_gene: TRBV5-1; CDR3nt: TGCGCCAGCAGCTTATTGGACAGCAATTCACCCCTCCACTTT; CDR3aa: CASSLLDSNSPLHF
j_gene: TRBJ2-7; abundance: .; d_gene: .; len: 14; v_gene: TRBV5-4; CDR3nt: TGTGCCAGCAGCGACGTAACCCGGGACCACGAGCAGTACTTC; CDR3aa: CASSDVTRDHEQYF
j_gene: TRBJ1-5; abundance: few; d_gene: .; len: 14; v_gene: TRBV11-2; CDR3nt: TGTGCCAGATCAACAGGAGATAGCAATCAGCCCCAGCATTTT; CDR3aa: CARSTGDSNQPQHF
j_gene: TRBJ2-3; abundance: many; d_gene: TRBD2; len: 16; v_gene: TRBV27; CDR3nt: TGTGCCAGCAGCCCTACCCGGACTAGCGGGAGGGCCGCGCAGTATTTT; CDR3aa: CASSPTRTSGRAAQYF